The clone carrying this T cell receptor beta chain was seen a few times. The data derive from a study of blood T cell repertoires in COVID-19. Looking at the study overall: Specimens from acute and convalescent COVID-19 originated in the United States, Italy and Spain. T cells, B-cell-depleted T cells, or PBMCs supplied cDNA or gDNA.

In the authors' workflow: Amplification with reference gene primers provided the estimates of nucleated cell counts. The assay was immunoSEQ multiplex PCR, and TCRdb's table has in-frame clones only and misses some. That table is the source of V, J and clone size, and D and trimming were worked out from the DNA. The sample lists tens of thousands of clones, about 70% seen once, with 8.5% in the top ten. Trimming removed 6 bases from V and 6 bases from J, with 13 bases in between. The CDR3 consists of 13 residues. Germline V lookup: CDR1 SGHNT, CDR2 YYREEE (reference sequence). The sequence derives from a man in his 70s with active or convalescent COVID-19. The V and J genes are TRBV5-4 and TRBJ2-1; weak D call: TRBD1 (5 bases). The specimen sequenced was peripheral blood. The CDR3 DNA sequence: TGTGCCAGCAATTCCAGGGATACCAATGAGCAGTTCTTC. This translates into CASNSRDTNEQFF.